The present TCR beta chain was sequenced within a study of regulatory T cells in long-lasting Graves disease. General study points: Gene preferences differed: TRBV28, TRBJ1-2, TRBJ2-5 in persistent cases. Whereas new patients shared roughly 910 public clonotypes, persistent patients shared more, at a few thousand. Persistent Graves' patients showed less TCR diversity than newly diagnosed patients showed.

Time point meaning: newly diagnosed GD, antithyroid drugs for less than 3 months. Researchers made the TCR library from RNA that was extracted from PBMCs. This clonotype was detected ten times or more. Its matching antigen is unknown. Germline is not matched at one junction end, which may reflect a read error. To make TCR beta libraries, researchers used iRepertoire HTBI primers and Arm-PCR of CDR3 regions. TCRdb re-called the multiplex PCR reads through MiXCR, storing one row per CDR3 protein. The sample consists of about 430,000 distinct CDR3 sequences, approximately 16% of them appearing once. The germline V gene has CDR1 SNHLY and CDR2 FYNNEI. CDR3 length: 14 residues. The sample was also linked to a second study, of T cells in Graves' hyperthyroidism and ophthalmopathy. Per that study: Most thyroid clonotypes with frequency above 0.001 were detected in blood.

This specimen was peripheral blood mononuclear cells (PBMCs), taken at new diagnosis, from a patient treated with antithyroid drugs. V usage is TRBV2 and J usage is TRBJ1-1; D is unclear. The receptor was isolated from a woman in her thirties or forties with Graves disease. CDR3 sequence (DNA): TGTGCCAGCAGGGGGTCATCAGCCGACACTAAAGCTTTCTTT. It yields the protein CASRGSSADTKAFF. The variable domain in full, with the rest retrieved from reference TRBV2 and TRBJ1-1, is EPEVTQTPSHQVTQMGQEVILRCVPISNHLYFYWYRQILGQKVEFLVSFYNNEISEKSEIFDDQFSVERPDGSNFTLKIRSTKLEDSAMYFCASRGSSADTKAFFGQGTRLTVV.